This T cell receptor beta chain comes out of a study of early T cells in non-severe SARS-CoV-2 infection. Study as a whole: Sequenced bulk RNA came from whole blood that was unsorted, and chains were unpaired.

The CDR3 totals 13 residues. Germline lookup yields CDR1 DFQATT and CDR2 SNEGSKA (reference sequence). Trimming cost V 3 bases and J 3 bases; bases outside gene matches: 5. About this clonotype: Its antigen is still unknown.

General study points: There was a bias toward anti-spike CD8 responses in VDJdb matching, which missed private and CD4 specificities.

Attached unique molecular identifiers marked individual cDNA molecules. TCRdb analysed the 5' RACE reads with MiXCR anew, one entry per CDR3 protein. The sample has 75,000 to 95,000 distinct CDR3 sequences; around a sixth are singletons. The gene calls are TRBV20-1 and TRBJ2-7; 7 bases match TRBD1. The TCR originated in an adult who was a healthcare worker with PCR-confirmed SARS-CoV-2 infection or an uninfected control (not recorded which). The specimen was whole blood, collected at baseline. CDR3 coding DNA: TGCAGTGCTAGGCGGACAGGCCACTACGAGCAGTACTTC. Its translation: CSARRTGHYEQYF.